The clone carrying this T cell receptor (beta chain) was counted a few times. The antigen is not known. The treatment was: about 20 received Ad26.COV2.S at low or high dose, single or two shots; about 5 received placebo; per-sample allocation not given. Vaccine and placebo recipients were sampled on day 63 after the first injection. It was Wuhan-strain SARS-CoV-2 spike that the Ad26 vaccine vector expressed. This sample stems from a study of Ad26.COV2.S vaccination and SARS-CoV-2 variants. Study as a whole: Ad26.COV2.S given intramuscularly, once or twice 56 days apart. Study results and caveats: Those who received the vaccine showed greater spike-specific TCR breadth than those given placebo.

The assay was immunoSEQ multiplex PCR, and TCRdb's table has in-frame clones only and misses some. This table has about 350,000 clones, about 88% appearing once. Losses at the gene ends were 5 bases for V and 4 bases for J; bases not matched to a gene: 19. CDR1 and CDR2 (germline): SGHAT, FQNNGV. The CDR3 runs 19 residues. This sequence was found in a person aged 18-60 years who received the Ad26.COV2.S COVID-19 vaccine or a placebo. Source: peripheral blood, taken in a trial of Ad26.COV2.S vaccine versus placebo. The chain recombines TRBV11-2 with TRBJ2-5, with 10 bases aligning to TRBD2. CDR3 in amino acids: CASSPNQRGGRRWGETQYF. The CDR3 DNA follows: TGTGCCAGCAGCCCGAACCAGCGGGGGGGCCGGAGATGGGGAGAGACCCAGTACTTC.